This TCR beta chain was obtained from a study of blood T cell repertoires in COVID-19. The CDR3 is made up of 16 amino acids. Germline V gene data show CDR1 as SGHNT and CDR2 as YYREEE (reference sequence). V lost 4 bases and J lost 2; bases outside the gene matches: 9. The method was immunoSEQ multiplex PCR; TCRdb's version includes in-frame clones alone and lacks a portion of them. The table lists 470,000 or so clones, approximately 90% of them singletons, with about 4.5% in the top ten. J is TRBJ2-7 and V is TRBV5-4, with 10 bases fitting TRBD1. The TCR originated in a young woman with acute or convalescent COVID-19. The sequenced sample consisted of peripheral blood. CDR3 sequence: CASSLSGDRGAYEQYF. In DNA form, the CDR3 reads TGTGCCAGCAGCCTCTCTGGGGACAGGGGAGCCTACGAGCAGTACTTC. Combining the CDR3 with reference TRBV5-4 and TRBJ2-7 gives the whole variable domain ETGVTQSPTHLIKTRGQQVTLRCSSQSGHNTVSWYQQALGQGPQFIFQYYREEENGRGNFPPRFSGLQFPNYSSELNVNALELDDSALYLCASSLSGDRGAYEQYFGPGTRLTVT.